The 17 T cell receptor beta chains reported below all come from one sample, sequenced in a study of T cell changes during pregnancy in multiple sclerosis. Repertoires were generated with immunoSEQ multiplex PCR, while TCRdb's copy carries only in-frame clones and drops some. This sample carries fewer than 55,000 clones, about 93% of them seen once, and the ten largest clones take 0.45% to 0.5%. The sequences come from CD4+ T cells from peripheral blood mononuclear cells, collected in the third trimester of pregnancy. These receptors were obtained from a female donor with multiple sclerosis, enrolled in a pregnancy study.

This clone was counted once. J is TRBJ2-4 and V is TRBV13; tentative D call: TRBD1 (6 bases). Germline values: CDR1 PRHDT, CDR2 FYEKMQ (reference sequence). V was trimmed by 4 bases and J by 8 bases, leaving 21 bases between them. This CDR3 comprises 16 residues. The CDR3 is CASSSQGRAKADIQYF. The DNA for the CDR3 is TGTGCCAGCAGCTCGCAGGGGCGGGCTAAAGCGGACATTCAGTACTTC.

The V gene is TRBV7-3, the J gene TRBJ1-1; possible D gene TRBD1, 6 bases. V dropped 4 bases and J dropped 8 bases, with 14 bases sitting between them. This CDR3 is 13 amino acids long. Per the germline V gene, CDR1 is SGHTA and CDR2 is FQGTGA. CDR3 DNA sequence: TGTGCCAGCAGCTCCAGCGCCGACAGGGAAGCTTTCTTT. As protein: CASSSSADREAFF.

The genes are TRBV7-8 and TRBJ2-6; 11 bases agree with TRBD1. V gave up 4 bases and J gave up 2 bases; unmatched junction bases: 10. From germline, CDR1 is SGHVS and CDR2 FQNEAQ. There are 19 residues in the CDR3. CDR3 DNA sequence: TGTGCCAGCAGCTCCTCTGGACAGGGGGCTAGCCCTGGGGCCAACGTCCTGACTTTC. As protein: CASSSSGQGASPGANVLTF. Variable domain in full (rest from reference TRBV7-8 and TRBJ2-6): GAGVSQSPRYKVAKRGQDVALRCDPISGHVSLFWYQQALGQGPEFLTYFQNEAQLDKSGLPSDRFFAERPEGSVSTLKIQRTQQEDSAVYLCASSSSGQGASPGANVLTFGAGSRLTVL.

The chain joins TRBV11-3 to TRBJ2-2; 7 bases fit TRBD2. Germline values: CDR1 SGHNT, CDR2 YENEEA. V shed 5 bases, J shed 5 bases, and the junction held 5 bases outside the gene matches. CDR3 size: 14 residues. The CDR3 DNA reads TGTGCCAGCAGCAAGACGCGGGGGACCGGGGAGCTGTTTTTT. Translating gives CASSKTRGTGELFF.

The V and J genes are TRBV7-9 and TRBJ2-6; D might be TRBD2 (6 bases). The CDR3 covers 11 residues. V was shortened by 5 bases and J by 18 bases, with 14 bases between the two germline ends. The germline CDR1 and CDR2 sequences are SEHNR and FQNEAQ (reference sequence). CDR3 in DNA: TGTGCCAGCAGCCCCGGCGGGACCCCGACTTTC. Its translation is CASSPGGTPTF.

The CDR3 coding sequence is TGTGCCAGTAGTATAGGACAGGGAAGAGGCAATCAGCCCCAGCATTTT. This gives the protein CASSIGQGRGNQPQHF. The genes are TRBV19 and TRBJ1-5; 7 nucleotides align to TRBD1. The CDR3 totals 16 residues. The germline V gene has CDR1 LNHDA and CDR2 SQIVND (reference sequence). Germline trimming cut 1 base from V and 2 bases from J; bases unmatched to any gene: 5.

The chain joins TRBV5-4 to TRBJ1-1; D is unclear. Germline V gene data show CDR1 as SGHNT and CDR2 as YYREEE (reference sequence). The CDR3 extends over 13 amino acids. V lost 0 bases and J 0 bases, leaving 3 bases between the germline ends. In nucleotides, the CDR3 is TGTGCCAGCAGCTTGGGGCTGAACACTGAAGCTTTCTTT. Protein sequence: CASSLGLNTEAFF.

The chain uses TRBV10-1 and TRBJ2-1, with TRBD1 matching 8 bases. This CDR3 region has 12 residues. V shed 5 bases, J shed 7 bases, and the junction held 1 base outside the gene matches. CDR1 is WNHNN, CDR2 SYGVQD, per germline (reference sequence). The CDR3, as DNA: TGCGCCAGCAGTTGGACAGGGAATGAGCAGTTCTTC. Translating gives CASSWTGNEQFF.

This chain joins TRBV11-2 and TRBJ2-1; no firm D call. The CDR3 has 16 residues. Per the germline V gene, CDR1 is SGHAT and CDR2 is FQNNGV. V lost 0 bases, J lost 3 bases, and 12 bases lay in between. The CDR3 is CASSLDIAHLYNEQFF. The CDR3 DNA sequence: TGTGCCAGCAGCTTAGATATCGCGCACCTCTACAATGAGCAGTTCTTC.

The chain couples TRBV9 to TRBJ1-6; 8 positions agree with TRBD1. V was pared by 4 bases and J by 0 bases, with 6 bases of the junction left unmatched. This CDR3 contains 17 residues. The germline CDR1 and CDR2 sequences are SGDLS and YYNGEE. CDR3 nucleotides: TGTGCCAGCAGCTTCGGGACAGGTAGCTCCTATAATTCACCCCTCCACTTT. It is translated as CASSFGTGSSYNSPLHF.

Here the CDR3 reads CASSAERGGGETQYF. The CDR3 DNA reads as TGTGCCAGCAGCGCAGAGCGGGGGGGCGGGGAGACCCAGTACTTC. V usage is TRBV9 and J usage is TRBJ2-5; 10 bases match TRBD2. Germline trimming cut 3 bases from V and 5 bases from J; bases unmatched to any gene: 7. The CDR3 totals 15 residues. CDR1 SGDLS and CDR2 YYNGEE come from the germline V gene.

The V call is TRBV5-4, the J call TRBJ2-7; D is unclear. This CDR3 spans 13 amino acids. Trimming left V 3 bases short and J 4 bases short, with 11 bases between. Germline CDR1 and CDR2: SGHNT and YYREEE (reference sequence). The CDR3, as DNA: TGTGCCAGCAGCTACCTAACAGAGTACGAGCAGTACTTC. Its translation: CASSYLTEYEQYF.

This chain uses TRBV6-1 with TRBJ1-5; D not certain. Per germline, CDR1 MNHNS and CDR2 SASEGT. With 2 bases removed from V and 4 bases from J, the gap between germline ends came to 6 bases. This CDR3 has 13 amino acids. The CDR3 loop is CASSESFNQPQHF. The CDR3 bases are TGTGCCAGCAGTGAATCGTTTAATCAGCCCCAGCATTTT.

This clone was seen once. The chain links TRBV5-1 to TRBJ2-5, with D possibly matching TRBD1 (5 bases). The CDR3 is 16 residues long. The V end lost 1 base, the J end lost 1 base, and 14 bases lay between the germline ends. Germline V CDR1 and CDR2: SGHRS, YFSETQ. This chain's CDR3 is CASSLFETAIQETQYF. The CDR3 DNA reads as TGCGCCAGCAGCTTGTTTGAGACAGCCATCCAAGAGACCCAGTACTTC.

The chain employs TRBV5-1 and TRBJ1-1, with unresolved D. CDR3 size: 15 residues. CDR1 and CDR2 (germline): SGHRS, YFSETQ. Trimming stripped 4 bases from V and 1 base from J, with 14 bases between. Written as DNA, the CDR3 is TGCGCCAGCAGCCGGGAGGGCGCAAGGAACACTGAAGCTTTCTTT. Translation gives CASSREGARNTEAFF.

V is TRBV5-6 and J is TRBJ2-1; 8 positions agree with TRBD1. V shed 7 bases, J shed 5 bases, and the junction held 8 bases outside the gene matches. The CDR3 loop spans 14 amino acids. Looked up from germline, CDR1 is SGHDT and CDR2 is YYEEEE. CDR3 protein: CASRIQGQDNEQFF. The DNA for the CDR3 is TGTGCCAGCCGTATCCAGGGACAGGACAATGAGCAGTTCTTC.

The rearrangement links TRBV5-4 to TRBJ2-7; D ambiguous. The germline V and J ends were trimmed by 9 bases and 2 bases, with 15 bases remaining between them. Germline V gene lookup returns CDR1 SGHNT and CDR2 YYREEE (reference sequence). The CDR3 is 13 amino acids. The CDR3 loop is CATSSGAAYEQYF. The DNA for the CDR3 is TGTGCCACCTCGTCGGGTGCAGCCTACGAGCAGTACTTC.